The subject of this entry is one T cell receptor (beta chain). What it recognizes is unknown. The CDR3 has 16 amino acids. V shed 5 bases, J shed 4 bases, and the junction held 5 bases outside the gene matches. Per germline, CDR1 MDHEN and CDR2 SYDVKM. PCR used 60 Vbeta primers and 13 Jbeta primers. Data came from immunoSEQ multiplex PCR; TCRdb stores just in-frame clones and leaves some out. The table shows about 130,000 clones, with 70% to 80% occurring only once. The data derive from a study of cytomegalovirus exposure and HLA in healthy donors. As for the study in general: Sequencing of 150 million to 200 million T cells in an earlier analysis found about 120 million unique TCR beta sequences. Overall study results and limits: In an earlier analysis, in roughly 580 donors, most V segments appeared productive either ~90% or ~30% of the time. Later work associated roughly 17,000 TCR beta sequences with HLA alleles at 0.05 false discovery rate. In presence/absence analyses, roughly uniform sequencing depth across donors was assumed.

The TCR sequence derives from a man aged 30 to 45 in good health and CMV-seronegative. The sequencing input was PBMCs. The genes are TRBV28 and TRBJ2-1; 13 bases line up with TRBD2. The chain's CDR3 is CASSPLLAGGYNEQFF. DNA of the CDR3: TGTGCCAGCAGTCCCCTACTAGCGGGAGGGTACAATGAGCAGTTCTTC.